The TCR beta chain under discussion was sequenced for a study of blood T cell repertoires in COVID-19. About the study: Samples taken during acute and convalescent COVID-19 were collected in the United States, Italy and Spain.

V shed 4 bases and J shed 2 bases, with 19 bases lying between them. The CDR3 covers 17 residues. Germline assignment: CDR1 SGHRS and CDR2 YFSETQ. Authors' processing steps: By means of reference gene primer amplification, nucleated cell counts were estimated. The method was immunoSEQ multiplex PCR; TCRdb's version includes in-frame clones alone and lacks a portion of them. That table gives V, J and clone size, and the DNA gave D and trimming. Counted here are 70,000 or so clones, about nine tenths occurring once; the ten biggest clones make up about 11%. This clonotype originated in a man between 65 and 85 years old with active or convalescent COVID-19. The chain combines TRBV5-1 with TRBJ2-1, with D tentatively TRBD1 (5 bases). Sequencing used peripheral blood. The CDR3 is CASSPPKPGIPYNEQFF. DNA of the CDR3: TGCGCCAGCAGCCCACCCAAACCAGGGATCCCCTACAATGAGCAGTTCTTC.